This TCR beta chain appears in the sequencing data of a study of cytomegalovirus exposure and HLA in healthy donors. Germline V gene sequence: CDR1 MNHEY, CDR2 SVGAGI. The germline V and J ends were trimmed by 2 bases and 1 base, with 6 bases remaining between them. CDR3 size: 15 residues. With respect to this clone: Its antigen is as yet unknown. The same CDR3 arises from other DNA sequences in this sample as well.

General observations from the study: TCR beta sequences reportedly predicted most subjects' HLA-A and HLA-B alleles accurately.

Use of 60 Vbeta and 13 Jbeta primers characterized the PCR. Assay: immunoSEQ multiplex PCR; the TCRdb copy retains only in-frame clones and omits some. The sample holds about 200,000 clones, 70% to 85% seen once. All donors participated as healthy donors of bone marrow. This chain connects TRBV6-5 to TRBJ2-6, with D maybe TRBD1 (5 bases). The origin of this receptor is a man in his forties or fifties in good health and CMV-seronegative. Sequencing input: PBMCs. The CDR3 coding sequence is TGTGCCAGCAGTTACAGGGGATCTGGGGCCAACGTCCTGACTTTC. As protein: CASSYRGSGANVLTF.